This paragraph covers one T cell receptor (beta chain) sequence. The repertoire was sequenced with immunoSEQ multiplex PCR; TCRdb's copy has only in-frame clones and lacks some. The sample lists about 59,000 clones, around 80% occurring once. This sample is drawn from a study of T cells in tumors after PD-1 blockade. Study-wide background: Prior checkpoint blockade, systemic immunosuppressant use, or anti-cancer therapy within 4 weeks excluded patients. Either cemiplimab 350 mg every 2 weeks or pembrolizumab 200 mg every 3 weeks was given. A subset received ongoing vismodegib 150 mg daily alongside anti-PD-1 therapy.

This CDR3 contains 13 residues. Trimming cost V 2 bases and J 6 bases, with 10 bases left between them. The V gene's germline CDR1 is MNHEY and CDR2 SVGEGT. The specimen comprised PBMCs, sampled before anti-PD-1 treatment. The sequence was obtained from a human donor with basal cell carcinoma. The chain links TRBV6-2 or TRBV6-3 to TRBJ1-1; D is unclear. CDR3 region: CASSYTQVAEAFF. In DNA form, the CDR3 reads TGTGCCAGCAGTTACACGCAGGTTGCTGAAGCTTTCTTT.